This T cell receptor (beta chain) stems from a study of control samples from healthy donors and cancer patients. Generated by immunoSEQ multiplex PCR, the TCRdb table keeps only in-frame clones and is missing some. The table has 150,000 or so clones, 85% to 95% seen once. V lost 3 bases and J 3 bases, leaving 6 bases between the germline ends. This CDR3 spans 11 amino acids. Looked up from germline, CDR1 is DFQATT and CDR2 is SNEGSKA (reference sequence). Remarks on this clone: The same CDR3 also results from other DNA sequences found in this sample.

The specimen was blood. This rearrangement joins TRBV20-1 to TRBJ2-7; unclear D gene. This receptor was identified in a woman aged 40 to 50 in good health. For the CDR3, the DNA is TGCAGTGCTAGGGACCTCTACGAGCAGTACTTC. The encoded protein is CSARDLYEQYF.